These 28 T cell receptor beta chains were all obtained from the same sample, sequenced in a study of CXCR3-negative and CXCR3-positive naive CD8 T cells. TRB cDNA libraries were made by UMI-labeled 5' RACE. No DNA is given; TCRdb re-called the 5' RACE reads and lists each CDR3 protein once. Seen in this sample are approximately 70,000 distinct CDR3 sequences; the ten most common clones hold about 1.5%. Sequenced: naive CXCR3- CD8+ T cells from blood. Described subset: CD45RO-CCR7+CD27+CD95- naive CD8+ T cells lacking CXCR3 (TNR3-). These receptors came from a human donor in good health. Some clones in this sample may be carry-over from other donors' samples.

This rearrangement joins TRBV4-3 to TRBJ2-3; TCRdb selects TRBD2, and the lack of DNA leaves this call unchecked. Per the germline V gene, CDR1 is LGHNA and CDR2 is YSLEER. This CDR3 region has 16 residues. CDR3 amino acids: CASSPRTALSTDTQYF.

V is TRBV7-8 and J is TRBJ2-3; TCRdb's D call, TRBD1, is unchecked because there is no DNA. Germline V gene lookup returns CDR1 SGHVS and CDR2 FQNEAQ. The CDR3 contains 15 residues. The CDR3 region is CASSPPVTPPDTQYF.

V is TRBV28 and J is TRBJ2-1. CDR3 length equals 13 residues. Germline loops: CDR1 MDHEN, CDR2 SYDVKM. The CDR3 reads CASSRGSYNEQFF. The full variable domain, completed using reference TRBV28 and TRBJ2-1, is DVKVTQSSRYLVKRTGEKVFLECVQDMDHENMFWYRQDPGLGLRLIYFSYDVKMKEKGDIPEGYSVSREKKERFSLILESASTNQTSMYLCASSRGSYNEQFFGPGTRLTVL.

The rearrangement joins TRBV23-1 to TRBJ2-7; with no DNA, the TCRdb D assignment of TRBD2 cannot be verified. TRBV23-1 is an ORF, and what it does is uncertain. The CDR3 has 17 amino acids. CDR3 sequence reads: CASTQTMRAQGGYEQYF.

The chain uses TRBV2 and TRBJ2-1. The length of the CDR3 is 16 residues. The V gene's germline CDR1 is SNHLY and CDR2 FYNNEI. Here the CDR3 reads CASSDSAGGYYNEQFF.

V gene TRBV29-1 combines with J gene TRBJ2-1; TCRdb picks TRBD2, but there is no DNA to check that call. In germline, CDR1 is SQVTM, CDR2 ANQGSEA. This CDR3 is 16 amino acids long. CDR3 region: CSVDPRGSSGVNEQFF.

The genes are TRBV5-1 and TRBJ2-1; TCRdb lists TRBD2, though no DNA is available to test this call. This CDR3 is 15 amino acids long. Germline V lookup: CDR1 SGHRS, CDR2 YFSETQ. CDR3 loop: CASSFGTGLYNEQFF.

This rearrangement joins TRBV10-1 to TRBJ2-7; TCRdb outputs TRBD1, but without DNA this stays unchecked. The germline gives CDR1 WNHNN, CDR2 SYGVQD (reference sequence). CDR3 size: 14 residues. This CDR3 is CASSARPSGNEQYF.

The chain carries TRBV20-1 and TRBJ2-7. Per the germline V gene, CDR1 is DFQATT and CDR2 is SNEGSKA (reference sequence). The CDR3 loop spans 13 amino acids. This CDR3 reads CSARTRNSYEQYF.

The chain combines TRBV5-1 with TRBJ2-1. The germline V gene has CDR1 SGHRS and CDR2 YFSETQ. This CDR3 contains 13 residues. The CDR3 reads CASSSLDYNEQFF.

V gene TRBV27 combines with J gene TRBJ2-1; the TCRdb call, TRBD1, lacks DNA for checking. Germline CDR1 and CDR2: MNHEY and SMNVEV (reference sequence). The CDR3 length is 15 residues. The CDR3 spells CASSSPGTGADEQFF.

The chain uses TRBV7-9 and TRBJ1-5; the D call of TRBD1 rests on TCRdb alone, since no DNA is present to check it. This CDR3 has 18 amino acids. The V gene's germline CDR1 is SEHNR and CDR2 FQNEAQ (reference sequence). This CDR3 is CASSLMGGGEHSNQPQHF.

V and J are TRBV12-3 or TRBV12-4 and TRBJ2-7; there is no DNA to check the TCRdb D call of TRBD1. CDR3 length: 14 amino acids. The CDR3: CASSLNGRASEQYF.

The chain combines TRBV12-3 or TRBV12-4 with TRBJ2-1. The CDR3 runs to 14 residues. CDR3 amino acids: CASSSGGLYNEQFF.

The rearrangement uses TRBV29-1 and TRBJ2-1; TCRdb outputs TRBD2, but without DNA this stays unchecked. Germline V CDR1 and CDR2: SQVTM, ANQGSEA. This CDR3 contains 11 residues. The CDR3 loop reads CSGDLVNEQFF.

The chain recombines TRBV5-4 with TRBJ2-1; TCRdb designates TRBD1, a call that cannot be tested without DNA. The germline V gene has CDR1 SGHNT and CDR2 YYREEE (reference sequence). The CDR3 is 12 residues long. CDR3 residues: CASSFYGQGQFF.

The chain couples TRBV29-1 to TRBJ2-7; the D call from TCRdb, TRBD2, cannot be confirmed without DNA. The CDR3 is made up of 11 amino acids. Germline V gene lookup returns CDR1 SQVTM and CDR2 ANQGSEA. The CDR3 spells CSAGGGDEQYF.

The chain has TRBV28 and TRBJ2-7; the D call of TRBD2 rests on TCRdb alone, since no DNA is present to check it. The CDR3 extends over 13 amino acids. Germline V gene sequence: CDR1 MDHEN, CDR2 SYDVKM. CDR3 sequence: CASSPGLTYEQYF.

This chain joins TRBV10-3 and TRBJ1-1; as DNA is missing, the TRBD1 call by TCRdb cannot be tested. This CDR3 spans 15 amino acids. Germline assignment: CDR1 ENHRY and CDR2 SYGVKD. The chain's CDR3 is CAIREAGQMNTEAFF.

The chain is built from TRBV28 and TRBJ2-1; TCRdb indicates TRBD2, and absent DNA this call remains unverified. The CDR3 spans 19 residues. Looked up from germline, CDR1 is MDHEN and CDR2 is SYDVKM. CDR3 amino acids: CASSTPGLAGGLSYNEQFF.

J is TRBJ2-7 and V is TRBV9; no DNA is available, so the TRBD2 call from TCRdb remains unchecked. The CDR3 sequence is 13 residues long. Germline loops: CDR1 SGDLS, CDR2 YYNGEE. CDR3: CASSVSGRDEQYF.

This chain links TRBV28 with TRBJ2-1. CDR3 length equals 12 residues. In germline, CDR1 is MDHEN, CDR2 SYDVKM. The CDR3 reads CASSQVVNEQFF.

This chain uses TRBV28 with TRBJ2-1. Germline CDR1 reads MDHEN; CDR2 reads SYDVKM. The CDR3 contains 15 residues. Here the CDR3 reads CASSVGGSSYNEQFF.

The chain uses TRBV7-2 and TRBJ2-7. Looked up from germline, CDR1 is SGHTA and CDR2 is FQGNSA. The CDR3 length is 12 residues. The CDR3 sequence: CASSLVTYEQYF.

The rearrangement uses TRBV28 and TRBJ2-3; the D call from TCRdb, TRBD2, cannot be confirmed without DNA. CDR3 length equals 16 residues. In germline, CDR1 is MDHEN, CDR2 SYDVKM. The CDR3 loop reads CASSPRSLSGTDTQYF.

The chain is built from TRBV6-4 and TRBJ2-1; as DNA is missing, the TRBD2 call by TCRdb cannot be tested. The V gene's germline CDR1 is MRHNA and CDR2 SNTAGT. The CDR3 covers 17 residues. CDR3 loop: CASSEIPGTSGGNEQFF.

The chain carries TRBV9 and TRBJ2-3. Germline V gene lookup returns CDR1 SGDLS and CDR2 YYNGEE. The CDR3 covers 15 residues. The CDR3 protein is CASSVAGAGTDTQYF.

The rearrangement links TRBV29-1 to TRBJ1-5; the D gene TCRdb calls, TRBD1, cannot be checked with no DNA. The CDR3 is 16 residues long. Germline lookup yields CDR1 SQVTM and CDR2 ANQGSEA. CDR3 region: CSVETAGQGFNQPQHF. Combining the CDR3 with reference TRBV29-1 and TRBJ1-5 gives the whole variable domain SAVISQKPSRDICQRGTSLTIQCQVDSQVTMMFWYRQQPGQSLTLIATANQGSEATYESGFVIDKFPISRPNLTFSTLTVSNMSPEDSSIYLCSVETAGQGFNQPQHFGDGTRLSIL.